This passage covers 20 T cell receptor beta chains from one sample sequenced in a study of blood T cell repertoires in COVID-19. Measured with immunoSEQ multiplex PCR; TCRdb has only the in-frame clones, and not every one. The sample yields 150,000 to 200,000 clones, 70% to 90% seen once. Sample: PBMCs or T cells enriched from blood (not recorded which). The receptors were sampled from a woman aged 45 to 65 who had recovered from COVID-19.

J is TRBJ2-7 and V is TRBV29-1, with 10 positions matching TRBD1. The ends lost 7 bases at V and 3 bases at J; junction bases unmatched: 6. Germline V CDR1 and CDR2: SQVTM, ANQGSEA. The length of the CDR3 is 13 residues. The CDR3 DNA follows: TGCAGCGCCGGGACAGGGGTCATCTACGAGCAGTACTTC. This translates into CSAGTGVIYEQYF.

The chain carries TRBV3-1 (or the pseudogene TRBV3-2) and TRBJ2-1, with 8 bases aligning to TRBD1. CDR1 and CDR2 from the germline V gene are LGHDT and YNNKEL (reference sequence). The length of the CDR3 is 15 residues. V lost 6 bases to trimming and J lost 0 bases; unmatched junction nucleotides: 4. CDR3 in DNA: TGTGCCAGCAGAACACAGGGGGGCTCCTACAATGAGCAGTTCTTC. Translating gives CASRTQGGSYNEQFF.

The chain is built from TRBV19 and TRBJ1-1; 7 nucleotides align to TRBD1. The CDR3 length is 15 residues. CDR1 is LNHDA, CDR2 SQIVND, per germline (reference sequence). V lost 5 bases, J lost 0 bases, and 6 bases stayed unmatched. The CDR3 sequence: CASSVTGALNTEAFF. In DNA, the CDR3 is TGTGCCAGTAGTGTAACAGGGGCCTTGAACACTGAAGCTTTCTTT.

A single count supports this clone. The V and J genes are TRBV19 and TRBJ2-7; TRBD2 is a possible D gene (5 bases). CDR3 length: 12 residues. Trimming stripped 6 bases from V and 2 bases from J, with 8 bases between. Germline V gives CDR1 LNHDA, CDR2 SQIVND (reference sequence). The CDR3 bases are TGTGCCAGTAGCGGGGTCACCTACGAGCAGTACTTC. The encoded protein is CASSGVTYEQYF.

V and J are TRBV3-1 (or the pseudogene TRBV3-2) and TRBJ2-4; D is possibly TRBD2 (5 bases). V shed 2 bases and J shed 3 bases, with 8 bases lying between them. Looked up from germline, CDR1 is LGHDT and CDR2 is YNNKEL (reference sequence). This CDR3 is 14 amino acids long. CDR3 region: CASSQTGIKNIQYF. The CDR3 DNA reads TGTGCCAGCAGCCAAACGGGGATCAAAAACATTCAGTACTTC.

The chain uses TRBV4-3 and TRBJ2-6; D call uncertain. This CDR3 spans 16 amino acids. V shed 1 base and J shed 2 bases, with 9 bases lying between them. Germline V gene data show CDR1 as LGHNA and CDR2 as YSLEER. CDR3 amino acids: CASSQVAGPGANVLTF. The CDR3 bases are TGCGCCAGCAGCCAAGTAGCTGGTCCTGGGGCCAACGTCCTGACTTTC.

The chain uses TRBV18 and TRBJ1-1; TRBD1 aligns across 7 bases. After removal of 3 bases from V and 5 bases from J, the junction contained 6 bases not matched to a gene. Per the germline V gene, CDR1 is KGHSH and CDR2 is LQKENI. The CDR3 is 14 residues long. CDR3 amino acids: CASSPDRDLTEAFF. Here the CDR3 DNA reads TGTGCCAGCTCACCCGACAGGGACCTGACTGAAGCTTTCTTT.

The chain recombines TRBV6-2 or TRBV6-3 with TRBJ2-2; 8 positions agree with TRBD1. The length of the CDR3 is 14 residues. From germline, CDR1 is MNHEY and CDR2 SVGEGT. The V and J ends lost 6 bases and 6 bases, in that order; junction bases with no gene match: 6. The CDR3 coding sequence is TGTGCCAGCAGCCCACAGGGGGGCGCCGGGGAGCTGTTTTTT. Protein: CASSPQGGAGELFF.

The chain has TRBV6-2 or TRBV6-3 and TRBJ2-7; TRBD1 matches at 10 bases. After removal of 4 bases from V and 0 bases from J, the junction contained 3 bases not matched to a gene. The CDR3 consists of 15 residues. Germline V CDR1 and CDR2: MNHEY, SVGEGT. CDR3 in amino acids: CASSLTGGSSYEQYF. The CDR3 DNA reads TGTGCCAGCAGTTTGACAGGGGGCAGCTCCTACGAGCAGTACTTC.

This chain uses TRBV18 with TRBJ2-7; tentative D call: TRBD1 (6 bases). V lost 4 bases, J lost 0 bases, and 16 bases lay in between. There are 16 residues in the CDR3. Germline V gene data show CDR1 as KGHSH and CDR2 as LQKENI. The CDR3 nucleotides are TGTGCCAGCTCACGGGAAACAGGGATGAGCTCCTACGAGCAGTACTTC. Amino acids: CASSRETGMSSYEQYF. Using reference TRBV18 and TRBJ2-7 for the parts outside the CDR3, the full variable domain is NAGVMQNPRHLVRRRGQEARLRCSPMKGHSHVYWYRQLPEEGLKFMVYLQKENIIDESGMPKERFSAEFPKEGPSILRIQQVVRGDSAAYFCASSRETGMSSYEQYFGPGTRLTVT.

The chain employs TRBV6-6 and TRBJ1-5, with D possibly being TRBD1 (5 bases). Germline-derived CDR1 and CDR2 are MNHNY and SVGAGI (reference sequence). V shed 2 bases and J shed 4 bases, with 9 bases lying between them. The CDR3 runs 14 residues. CDR3 in DNA: TGTGCCAGCAGTTACACAGGACGGAATCAGCCCCAGCATTTT. This codes for CASSYTGRNQPQHF.

V gene TRBV18 combines with J gene TRBJ2-2, with 7 positions matching TRBD1. This CDR3 comprises 16 residues. Germline V gene lookup returns CDR1 KGHSH and CDR2 LQKENI. Trimming took 5 bases from V and 5 from J; bases not matched to a gene: 11. In nucleotides, the CDR3 is TGTGCCAGCTCAACAGTATCCGGGACAGCAACCGGGGAGCTGTTTTTT. This gives the protein CASSTVSGTATGELFF.

This clone was counted between two and nine times. This chain links TRBV30 with TRBJ1-2; D may be TRBD1 (6 bases). Looked up from germline, CDR1 is GTSNPN and CDR2 is SVGIG (reference sequence). V dropped 0 bases and J dropped 7 bases, with 12 bases sitting between them. The CDR3 has 13 amino acids. This CDR3 reads CAWSVGGIGGYTF. CDR3 coding DNA: TGTGCCTGGAGTGTAGGGGGAATCGGTGGCTACACCTTC.

This clone was seen just once. The chain uses TRBV6-1 and TRBJ1-2; 7 bases align to TRBD1. The germline gives CDR1 MNHNS, CDR2 SASEGT. Losses at the gene ends were 4 bases for V and 1 base for J; bases not matched to a gene: 9. This CDR3 is built from 16 residues. The CDR3 DNA is TGTGCCAGCAGTGCCGGGACAGACTCCATTAACTATGGCTACACCTTC. It is translated as CASSAGTDSINYGYTF.

The V and J genes are TRBV15 and TRBJ1-1, with D perhaps matching TRBD1 (6 bases). CDR1 is LNHNV, CDR2 YYDKDF, per germline (reference sequence). V gave up 3 bases and J gave up 2 bases, with 13 bases separating them. The CDR3 has 15 amino acids. CDR3 sequence (DNA): TGTGCCACCAGCAGGGAACCGACAGGAAACACTGAAGCTTTCTTT. This translates into CATSREPTGNTEAFF.

The count of this clone is one. The chain has TRBV7-3 and TRBJ1-4; D perhaps matches TRBD1 (5 bases). V lost 1 base to trimming and J lost 7 bases, with 10 bases between them. The germline V gene encodes CDR1 SGHTA and CDR2 FQGTGA. The CDR3 consists of 14 residues. CDR3 sequence: CASSLSRVPEKLFF. The DNA for the CDR3 is TGTGCCAGCAGCTTAAGCAGGGTTCCTGAAAAACTGTTTTTT.

The chain links TRBV30 to TRBJ2-2; D not certain. Germline loops: CDR1 GTSNPN, CDR2 SVGIG (reference sequence). The CDR3 loop spans 15 amino acids. Deletions cut 0 bases from V and 1 base from J, with 9 bases between. In DNA form, the CDR3 reads TGTGCCTGGAGTGTACTCAGACAGAACACCGGGGAGCTGTTTTTT. Its protein product is CAWSVLRQNTGELFF.

With regard to this clone: The CDR3 carries no conserved terminal phenylalanine or tryptophan, so it likely arises from a read error. The genes are TRBV7-2 and TRBJ1-6, with 7 nucleotides matching TRBD1. The CDR3 is 14 amino acids. Trimming at V came to 5 bases and at J to 10 bases, leaving 8 bases not matched to a gene. Looked up from germline, CDR1 is SGHTA and CDR2 is FQGNSA. The CDR3 protein is CASSRDRAISPLHL. The CDR3 DNA reads as TGTGCCAGCAGCCGCGACAGGGCAATATCACCCCTCCACCTT.

The chain uses TRBV15 and TRBJ1-4, with D maybe TRBD1 (6 bases). V lost 0 bases to trimming and J lost 0 bases, with 8 bases between them. Germline CDR1 is LNHNV and CDR2 is YYDKDF (reference sequence). This CDR3 is built from 16 residues. CDR3 nucleotide sequence: TGTGCCACCAGCAGAGATTCAGGGGCAACTAATGAAAAACTGTTTTTT. It encodes CATSRDSGATNEKLFF.

The chain uses TRBV7-6 and TRBJ2-5; 13 bases align to TRBD2. The germline V gene has CDR1 SGHVS and CDR2 FNYEAQ. J lost 5 bases, V lost 5 bases, and 11 bases had no gene match. The CDR3 spans 17 residues. CDR3 DNA sequence: TGTGCCAGCAGCCCATCCCTACTAGCGGGGGGGCCGGAGACCCAGTACTTC. As protein: CASSPSLLAGGPETQYF.